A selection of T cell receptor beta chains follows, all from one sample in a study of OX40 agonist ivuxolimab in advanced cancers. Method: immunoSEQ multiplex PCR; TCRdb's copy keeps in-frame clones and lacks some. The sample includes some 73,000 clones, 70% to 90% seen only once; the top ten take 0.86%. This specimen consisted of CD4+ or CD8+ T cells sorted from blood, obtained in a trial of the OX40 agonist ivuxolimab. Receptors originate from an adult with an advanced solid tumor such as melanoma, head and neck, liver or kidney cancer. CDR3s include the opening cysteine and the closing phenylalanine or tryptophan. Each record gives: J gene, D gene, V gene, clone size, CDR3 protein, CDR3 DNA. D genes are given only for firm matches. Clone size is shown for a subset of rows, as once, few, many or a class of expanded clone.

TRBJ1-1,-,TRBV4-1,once,CASSLSETMNTEAFF,TGCGCCAGCAGCCTGAGCGAAACCATGAACACTGAAGCTTTCTTT
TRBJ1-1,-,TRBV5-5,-,CASSLNGHTEAFF,TGTGCCAGCAGCTTGAACGGGCACACTGAAGCTTTCTTT
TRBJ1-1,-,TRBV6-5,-,CASSYMSVLVNTEAFF,TGTGCCAGCAGTTACATGTCAGTTTTAGTGAACACTGAAGCTTTCTTT
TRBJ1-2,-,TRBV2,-,CASSEGGSHYGYTF,TGTGCCAGCAGTGAAGGGGGGTCCCACTATGGCTACACCTTC
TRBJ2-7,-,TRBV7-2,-,CASSLISGEQYF,TGTGCCAGCAGCTTAATTTCCGGCGAGCAGTACTTC
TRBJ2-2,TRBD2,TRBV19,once,CASSRGLAGGSTGELFF,TGTGCCAGTAGTAGGGGACTAGCGGGAGGATCGACCGGGGAGCTGTTTTTT
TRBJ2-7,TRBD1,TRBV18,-,CASSLQGTGGEQYF,TGTGCCAGCTCATTACAAGGGACAGGGGGCGAGCAGTACTTC
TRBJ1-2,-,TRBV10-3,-,CASSDSIQDGYTF,TGTGCCAGCAGTGATTCAATCCAGGATGGCTACACCTTC
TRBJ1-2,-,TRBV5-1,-,CASSLDSGWDYGYTF,TGCGCCAGCAGCTTGGATTCGGGGTGGGACTATGGCTACACCTTC
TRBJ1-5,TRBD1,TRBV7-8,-,CASSPQQGIDNQPQHF,TGTGCCAGCAGCCCTCAACAGGGGATTGACAATCAGCCCCAGCATTTT
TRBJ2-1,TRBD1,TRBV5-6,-,CASSLQGSLVGEQFF,TGTGCCAGCAGCTTACAGGGGAGTCTGGTTGGTGAGCAGTTCTTC
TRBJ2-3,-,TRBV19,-,CASSISNFGDTQYF,TGTGCCAGTAGTATAAGCAACTTCGGAGATACGCAGTATTTT
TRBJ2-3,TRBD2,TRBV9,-,CASQSGVTLDTQYF,TGTGCCAGCCAGAGCGGGGTGACACTAGATACGCAGTATTTT
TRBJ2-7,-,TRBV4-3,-,CASSQERKSSYEQYF,TGCGCCAGCAGCCAAGAACGGAAGAGCTCCTACGAGCAGTACTTC
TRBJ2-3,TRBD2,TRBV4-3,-,CASSQALPGLAGITTQYF,TGCGCCAGCAGCCAAGCACTACCGGGACTAGCGGGGATTACTACGCAGTATTTT
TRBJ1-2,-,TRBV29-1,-,CSVAPVGGGYTF,TGCAGCGTTGCCCCCGTGGGGGGAGGCTACACCTTC
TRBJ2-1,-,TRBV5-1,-,CASSLAEGLSVFF,TGCGCCAGCAGCTTGGCGGAAGGACTCTCGGTGTTCTTC
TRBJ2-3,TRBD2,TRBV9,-,CASSVSTSGGTDTQYF,TGTGCCAGCAGCGTATCAACTAGCGGGGGCACAGATACGCAGTATTTT
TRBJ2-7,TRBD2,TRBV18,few,CASSPGLAGGHEQYF,TGTGCCAGCTCACCCGGACTAGCGGGGGGGCACGAGCAGTACTTC
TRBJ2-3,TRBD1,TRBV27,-,CASSYWDRPSTDTQYF,TGTGCCAGCAGCTACTGGGACAGGCCCAGCACAGATACGCAGTATTTT
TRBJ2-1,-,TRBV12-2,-,CASRLVDRGGEQFF,TGTGCAAGTCGCTTAGTGGATCGCGGGGGTGAGCAGTTCTTC
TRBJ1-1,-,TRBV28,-,CASSSPGITEAFF,TGTGCCAGCAGTTCCCCTGGTATTACTGAAGCTTTCTTT
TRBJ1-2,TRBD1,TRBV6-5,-,CASSERQGLDGYTF,TGTGCCAGCAGTGAAAGACAGGGCCTCGATGGCTACACCTTC
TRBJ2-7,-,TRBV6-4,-,CASSDPGTADEQYF,TGTGCCAGCAGTGACCCTGGTACAGCCGACGAGCAGTACTTC
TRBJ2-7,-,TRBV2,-,CASTQEGGPGYEQYF,TGTGCCAGCACCCAGGAGGGGGGGCCCGGCTACGAGCAGTACTTC
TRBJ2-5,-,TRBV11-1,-,CASSSPVQGGAETQYF,TGTGCCAGCAGCTCCCCAGTACAGGGGGGGGCAGAGACCCAGTACTTC